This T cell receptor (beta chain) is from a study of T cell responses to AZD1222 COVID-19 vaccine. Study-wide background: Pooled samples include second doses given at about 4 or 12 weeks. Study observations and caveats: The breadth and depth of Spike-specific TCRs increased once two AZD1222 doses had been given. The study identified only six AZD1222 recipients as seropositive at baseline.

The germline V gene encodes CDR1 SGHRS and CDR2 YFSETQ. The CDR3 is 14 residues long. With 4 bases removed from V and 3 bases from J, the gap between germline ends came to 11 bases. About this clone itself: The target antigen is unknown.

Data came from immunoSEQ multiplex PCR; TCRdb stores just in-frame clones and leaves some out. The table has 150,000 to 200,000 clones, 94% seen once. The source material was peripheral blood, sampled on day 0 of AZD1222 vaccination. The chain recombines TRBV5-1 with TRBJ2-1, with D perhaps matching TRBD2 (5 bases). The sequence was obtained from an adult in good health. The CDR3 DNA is TGCGCCAGCAGCGCGGACTCGCTCTACAATGAGCAGTTCTTC. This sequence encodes CASSADSLYNEQFF.